One sample yielded the 16 T cell receptor beta chains listed below, sequenced in a study of patients and donors after allogeneic stem cell transplantation. TCRdb independently ran MiXCR on the RT-PCR reads; one entry per CDR3 protein. The sample lists more than 850,000 distinct CDR3 sequences, roughly 18% seen once, with about 6% in the top ten. Source material: blood, either unsorted or a sorted T cell fraction (not recorded which). The receptors originated from a human donor who was either an allogeneic HSCT recipient or a stem cell or donor lymphocyte infusion donor (not recorded which). It is not recorded whose cells these are; they may come from a transplant donor.

The sample holds a few counts of this clonotype. The chain joins TRBV20-1 to TRBJ1-1; D uncertain. This CDR3 is 15 amino acids long. Per germline, CDR1 DFQATT and CDR2 SNEGSKA (reference sequence). Trimming took off 2 bases at V and 4 bases at J, with 17 bases between the two ends. The CDR3 DNA follows: TGCAGTGCTAGATCGGTCCGGGGTGACGGCACTGAAGCTTTCTTT. Its protein product is CSARSVRGDGTEAFF.

V and J are TRBV6-1 and TRBJ1-5; no firm D call. The V end was cut by 3 bases, the J end by 2 bases, with 8 bases between. Germline V gene sequence: CDR1 MNHNS, CDR2 SASEGT. The CDR3 has 14 amino acids. The CDR3 nucleotides read TGTGCCAGCAGTGAGGGGTCGGGCAATCAGCCCCAGCATTTT. This gives the protein CASSEGSGNQPQHF.

The V and J genes are TRBV29-1 and TRBJ2-2; tentative D call: TRBD1 (6 bases). This CDR3 spans 14 amino acids. Germline CDR1 and CDR2: SQVTM and ANQGSEA. V was cut by 7 bases and J by 7 bases, with 19 bases left in between. The CDR3 DNA follows: TGCAGCGCCACGACGAGGACAGACCGCGGGGAGCTGTTTTTT. Residues: CSATTRTDRGELFF.

This clonotype has only a few counts. The gene calls are TRBV20-1 and TRBJ2-1; 14 nucleotides match TRBD2. Per the germline V gene, CDR1 is DFQATT and CDR2 is SNEGSKA (reference sequence). The CDR3 loop spans 18 amino acids. V lost 6 bases, J lost 0 bases, and 10 bases stayed unmatched. The CDR3 region has the DNA TGCAGTGCCCCCACTCGACTAGCGGGAGGGATCTCCTACAATGAGCAGTTCTTC. Protein sequence: CSAPTRLAGGISYNEQFF.

This clonotype was seen only a few times. V usage is TRBV3-1 and J usage is TRBJ2-7; 8 bases map to TRBD1. In germline, CDR1 is LGHDT, CDR2 YNNKEL (reference sequence). This CDR3 has 15 amino acids. The V and J ends lost 6 bases and 2 bases, in that order; junction bases with no gene match: 9. DNA for the CDR3: TGTGCCAGCAGTCAGACATGGACAGGGACCTACGAGCAGTACTTC. It translates to CASSQTWTGTYEQYF.

This clonotype was detected only a few times. The genes are TRBV5-1 and TRBJ2-4; possibly TRBD2 for D (6 bases). V was clipped by 7 bases and J by 5 bases, with 25 bases between them. From germline, CDR1 is SGHRS and CDR2 YFSETQ. CDR3 length: 17 residues. CDR3 nucleotides: TGCGCCAGCTCCCCGAGGGGCCAGGGCGGGGAAGAAAACATTCAGTACTTC. It specifies CASSPRGQGGEENIQYF.

The J gene is TRBJ2-1, the V gene TRBV25-1; TRBD2 matches 8 bases. The V and J ends lost 4 bases and 14 bases, in that order; junction bases with no gene match: 10. This CDR3 region has 13 residues. Germline V lookup: CDR1 MGHDK, CDR2 SYGVNS. DNA of the CDR3: TGTGCCAGCAGTGTTAGCGGGACAATTAGGAAGTTCTTC. Its translation: CASSVSGTIRKFF.

This clonotype was detected many times. The rearrangement joins TRBV15 to TRBJ1-4; D is undetermined. With 1 base removed from V and 7 bases from J, the gap between germline ends came to 13 bases. There are 15 residues in the CDR3. The germline gives CDR1 LNHNV, CDR2 YYDKDF (reference sequence). For the CDR3, the DNA is TGTGCCACCAGCAGAGGGGATTTCGAGGGTGAAAAACTGTTTTTT. Translation: CATSRGDFEGEKLFF.

This clonotype was recorded many times. J is TRBJ2-1 and V is TRBV5-1; TRBD2 matches at 7 bases. The CDR3 contains 14 residues. Unmatched junction bases numbered 3, after V lost 0 bases and J lost 6 bases. CDR1 is SGHRS, CDR2 YFSETQ, per germline. CDR3 in amino acids: CASSLGLATNEQFF. The CDR3 region has the DNA TGCGCCAGCAGCTTGGGACTAGCAACCAATGAGCAGTTCTTC.

This chain links TRBV24-1 with TRBJ2-2; TRBD1 is a possible D gene (5 bases). This CDR3 contains 14 residues. V lost 3 bases, J lost 5 bases, and 9 bases lay in between. The germline gives CDR1 KGHDR, CDR2 SFDVKD. The DNA for the CDR3 is TGTGCCACCAGTGATACCAGGGAAACCGGGGAGCTGTTTTTT. It is translated as CATSDTRETGELFF.

This clonotype appeared a few times. V usage is TRBV6-1 and J usage is TRBJ1-5; 7 nucleotides align to TRBD1. This CDR3 is built from 15 residues. The J segment lost 1 base and the V segment lost 6 bases, leaving 6 bases of the junction unmatched. Germline CDR1 and CDR2: MNHNS and SASEGT. The CDR3 DNA sequence: TGTGCCAGCAGCCTACAGGGGAAGAGCAATCAGCCCCAGCATTTT. Protein product: CASSLQGKSNQPQHF.

The sample holds a few counts of this clonotype. The genes are TRBV6-4 and TRBJ2-6; a weak D match, TRBD1 (5 bases). Germline V gives CDR1 MRHNA, CDR2 SNTAGT. The CDR3 has 19 amino acids. Trimming removed 2 bases at V and 0 bases at J, with 17 bases between. CDR3 amino acids: CASSDLLGLLFSGANVLTF. CDR3 DNA: TGTGCCAGCAGTGACCTACTGGGGCTCCTTTTCTCTGGGGCCAACGTCCTGACTTTC.

At least ten counts were recorded for this clonotype. The CDR3 nucleotides read TGTGCCAGCAGCCGAGGACTAGCGGGGACCTACAATGAGCAGTTCTTC. Protein product: CASSRGLAGTYNEQFF. The chain couples TRBV5-6 to TRBJ2-1; 12 bases map to TRBD2. The V gene end was trimmed by 4 bases and the J gene end by 2 bases; junction bases not matched to a gene: 4. This CDR3 region has 16 residues. Per the germline V gene, CDR1 is SGHDT and CDR2 is YYEEEE.

This clonotype has just a few counts. The chain joins TRBV20-1 to TRBJ2-3; 11 bases map to TRBD2. Germline assignment: CDR1 DFQATT and CDR2 SNEGSKA (reference sequence). After removal of 0 bases from V and 7 bases from J, the junction contained 6 bases not matched to a gene. The CDR3 has 15 residues. The CDR3 spells CSAREDLAGGYTQYF. CDR3 DNA sequence: TGCAGTGCTAGAGAGGATCTAGCGGGGGGATATACGCAGTATTTT.

The chain recombines TRBV20-1 with TRBJ1-3, with a possible D match to TRBD1 (5 bases). Germline CDR1 DFQATT, CDR2 SNEGSKA (reference sequence). The CDR3 sequence is 13 residues long. Trimming left V 0 bases short and J 10 bases short, with 13 bases between. Here the CDR3 reads CSAREGRTWTIYF. CDR3 in DNA: TGCAGTGCTAGAGAGGGACGGACGTGGACCATATATTTT.

The chain links TRBV11-1 to TRBJ2-7; TRBD2 aligns across 14 bases. The CDR3 has 18 residues. CDR1 and CDR2 (germline): SGHAT, FQDESV (reference sequence). The J segment lost 0 bases and the V segment lost 4 bases, leaving 8 bases of the junction unmatched. CDR3 coding DNA: TGTGCCAGCAGCTCCGGGACTAGCGGGAGTCCTCTCTCCTACGAGCAGTACTTC. It specifies CASSSGTSGSPLSYEQYF. Based on the CDR3 plus reference TRBV11-1 and TRBJ2-7, the full variable domain is EAEVAQSPRYKITEKSQAVAFWCDPISGHATLYWYRQILGQGPELLVQFQDESVVDDSQLPKDRFSAERLKGVDSTLKIQPAELGDSAMYLCASSSGTSGSPLSYEQYFGPGTRLTVT.